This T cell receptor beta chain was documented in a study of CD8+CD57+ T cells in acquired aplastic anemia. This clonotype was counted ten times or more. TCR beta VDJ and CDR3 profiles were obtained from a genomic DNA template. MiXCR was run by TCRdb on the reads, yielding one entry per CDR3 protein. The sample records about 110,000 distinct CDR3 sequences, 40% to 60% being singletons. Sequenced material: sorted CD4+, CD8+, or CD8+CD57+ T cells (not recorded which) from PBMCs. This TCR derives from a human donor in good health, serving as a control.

The CDR3 DNA reads TGTGCCAGCAGGCAGGGGAATAGCAATCAGCCCCAGCATTTT. Its translation: CASRQGNSNQPQHF. This chain joins TRBV7-8 and TRBJ1-5; TRBD1 is a possible D gene (6 bases). The V end was cut by 6 bases, the J end by 0 bases, with 9 bases between. Germline values: CDR1 SGHVS, CDR2 FQNEAQ. This CDR3 is built from 14 residues.